This T cell receptor beta chain was sequenced for a study of blood T cell repertoires in COVID-19. Looking at the study overall: Sites in the United States, Italy and Spain provided acute and convalescent COVID-19 samples. The analysed material was cDNA or gDNA that came from T cells, B-cell-depleted T cells, or PBMCs.

This clone has a single count. Categorization into cohorts depended on clinical history that participants reported. Exposed volunteers were people who met a COVID-19 case within 2 weeks before study entry. TCRdb keeps only in-frame clones here, not all; method: immunoSEQ multiplex PCR. Among about 180,000 clones listed, around 80% were seen once. Germline V gene sequence: CDR1 LNHDA, CDR2 SQIVND (reference sequence). V lost 2 bases to trimming and J lost 0 bases, with 8 bases between them. This CDR3 comprises 15 residues. Sequencing used PBMCs or T cells enriched from blood (not recorded which). The chain employs TRBV19 and TRBJ1-3, with D hard to call. The source of this sequence is a man in his fifties or sixties who had been exposed to COVID-19. This CDR3 reads CASSIPISSGNTIYF. The CDR3 nucleotides read TGTGCCAGTAGTATACCTATAAGCTCTGGAAACACCATATATTTT.